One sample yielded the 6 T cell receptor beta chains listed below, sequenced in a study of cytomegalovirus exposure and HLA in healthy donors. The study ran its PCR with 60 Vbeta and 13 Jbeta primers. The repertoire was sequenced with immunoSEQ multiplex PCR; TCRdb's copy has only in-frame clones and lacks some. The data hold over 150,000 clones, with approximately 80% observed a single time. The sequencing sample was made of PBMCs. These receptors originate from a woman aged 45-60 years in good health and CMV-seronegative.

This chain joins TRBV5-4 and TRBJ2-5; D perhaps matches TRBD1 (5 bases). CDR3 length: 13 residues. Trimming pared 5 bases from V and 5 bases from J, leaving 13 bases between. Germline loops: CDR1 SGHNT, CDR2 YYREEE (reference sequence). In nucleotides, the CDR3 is TGTGCCAGCAGTCAAGACAGCCGGGAGACCCAGTACTTC. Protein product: CASSQDSRETQYF.

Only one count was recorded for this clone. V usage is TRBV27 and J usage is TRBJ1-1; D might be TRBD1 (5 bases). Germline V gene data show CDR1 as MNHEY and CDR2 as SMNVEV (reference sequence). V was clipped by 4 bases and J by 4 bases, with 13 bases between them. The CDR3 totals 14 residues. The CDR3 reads CASSWGGRGTEAFF. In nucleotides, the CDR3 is TGTGCCAGCAGTTGGGGGGGACGGGGCACTGAAGCTTTCTTT.

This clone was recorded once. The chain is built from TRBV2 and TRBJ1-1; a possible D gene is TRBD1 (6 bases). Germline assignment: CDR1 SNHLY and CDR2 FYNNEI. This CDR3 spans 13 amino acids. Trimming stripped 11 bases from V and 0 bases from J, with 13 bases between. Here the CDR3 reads CACYRELNTEAFF. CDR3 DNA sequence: TGTGCCTGCTACAGGGAGCTGAACACTGAAGCTTTCTTT.

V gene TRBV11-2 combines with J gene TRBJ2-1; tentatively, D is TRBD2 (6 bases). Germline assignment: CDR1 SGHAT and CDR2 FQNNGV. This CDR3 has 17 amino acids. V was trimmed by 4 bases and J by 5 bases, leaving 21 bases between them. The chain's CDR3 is CASSSQPRGFSDNEQFF. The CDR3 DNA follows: TGTGCCAGCAGCTCGCAACCTCGGGGGTTCTCTGACAATGAGCAGTTCTTC.

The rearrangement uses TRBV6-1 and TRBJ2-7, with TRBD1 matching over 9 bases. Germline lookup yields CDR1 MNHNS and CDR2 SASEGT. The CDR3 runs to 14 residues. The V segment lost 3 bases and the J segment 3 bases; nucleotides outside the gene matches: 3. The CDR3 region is CASSDPGQGYEQYF. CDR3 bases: TGTGCCAGCAGTGACCCGGGACAGGGCTACGAGCAGTACTTC.

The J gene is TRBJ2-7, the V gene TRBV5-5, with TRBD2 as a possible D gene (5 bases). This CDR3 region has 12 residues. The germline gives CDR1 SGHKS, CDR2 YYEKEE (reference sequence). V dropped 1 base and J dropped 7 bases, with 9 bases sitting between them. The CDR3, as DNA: TGTGCCAGCAGCTTGATTAGCGTTGAGCAGTACTTC. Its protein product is CASSLISVEQYF.